The source of this T cell receptor beta chain is a study of OX40 agonist ivuxolimab in advanced cancers. Study background: People in dose escalation had one of these cancers: hepatocellular carcinoma, melanoma, renal cell or head and neck cancer. Partial responses were achieved by three patients: one hepatocellular carcinoma, two cutaneous melanoma.

TCRdb's table, derived via immunoSEQ multiplex PCR, lists solely in-frame clones and lacks some. The sample yields about 40,000 clones, approximately 92% seen once. V lost 3 bases, J lost 4 bases, and 6 bases lay in between. Per the germline V gene, CDR1 is LNHDA and CDR2 is SQIVND (reference sequence). The CDR3 is 12 amino acids. Findings of the study overall: In the 0.1 to 3.0 mg/kg range, CD4+ and CD8+ blood T cells had expanded clonally by week 6. Some of the nonresponding patients also showed low levels of normalized T-cell clonal expansion.

Comment on this clone: What it binds is unknown.

The J gene is TRBJ1-1, the V gene TRBV19; unclear D gene. The sequence derives from an adult with an advanced solid tumor such as melanoma, head and neck, liver or kidney cancer. The sequencing used CD4+ or CD8+ T cells sorted from blood, collected in a trial of the OX40 agonist ivuxolimab. CDR3 sequence: CASSIGSTEAFF. In nucleotides, the CDR3 is TGTGCCAGTAGTATTGGGAGCACTGAAGCTTTCTTT. The full variable domain, completed using reference TRBV19 and TRBJ1-1, is DGGITQSPKYLFRKEGQNVTLSCEQNLNHDAMYWYRQDPGQGLRLIYYSQIVNDFQKGDIAEGYSVSREKKESFPLTVTSAQKNPTAFYLCASSIGSTEAFFGQGTRLTVV.